This is a list of T cell receptor beta chains from one sample in a study of shared clonotypes between healthy human individuals. Assay: immunoSEQ multiplex PCR; the TCRdb copy retains only in-frame clones and omits some. The table shows millions of clones, with 80% to 95% occurring only once. The sequenced material came from naive CD4+ T cells from PBMCs. The receptors were sampled from a man between 18 and 35 years old in good health. Some clones in this sample may be carry-over from other donors' samples. Each CDR3 is given with its conserved first and last residue. The D gene is left open where the match is weak. Clone size appears in some rows only: once, few, many, or a class for an expanded clone.

clone_size,v_call,j_call,d_call,cdr3_nt,cdr3_aa
.,TRBV19,TRBJ1-3,.,TGTGCCGGTAGTATCCCAAGGAACTCTGGAAACACCATATATTTT,CAGSIPRNSGNTIYF
.,TRBV4-2,TRBJ2-1,.,TGTGCCAGCAGCCAAGCCACGCACTACAATGAGCAGTTCTTC,CASSQATHYNEQFF
.,TRBV28,TRBJ1-5,TRBD1,TGTGCCAGCAGCAGAGACAGGGTTCGTCAGCCCCAGCATTTT,CASSRDRVRQPQHF
.,TRBV11-3,TRBJ2-2,.,TGTGCCAGCAGCTTGTACAGGGAGGACACCGGGGAGCTGTTTTTT,CASSLYREDTGELFF
.,TRBV6-5,TRBJ2-7,.,TGTGCCAGCAGTTACTCGACAGGCGACGAGCAGTACTTC,CASSYSTGDEQYF
.,TRBV27,TRBJ2-7,.,TGTGCCAGCAGGGCTACCGGGACTGCCGGGGAGCAGTACTTC,CASRATGTAGEQYF
.,TRBV9,TRBJ2-1,TRBD2,TGTGCCAGCAGCGTAAGCAGCGGGAGGGCCGGGAATGAGCAGTTCTTC,CASSVSSGRAGNEQFF
.,TRBV11-2,TRBJ2-3,TRBD2,TGTGCCAGCAGCATTTCGGCTAGCGGGAGGGAGTATTTT,CASSISASGREYF
.,TRBV7-9,TRBJ2-7,TRBD1,TGTGCCAGCAGCTTGGTCTCGGGACAGCCCACTGTTTTTCAGTACTTC,CASSLVSGQPTVFQYF
.,TRBV5-1,TRBJ2-2,.,TGCGCCAGCAGCTTGGCCGAGGGGCGGGCCGGGGAGCTGTTTTTT,CASSLAEGRAGELFF
.,TRBV7-9,TRBJ2-4,.,TGTGCCAGCAGCTCACAAGATACCAAAAACATTCAGTACTTC,CASSSQDTKNIQYF
.,TRBV5-6,TRBJ2-2,TRBD2,TGTGCCAGCAACCCTTTTGAGCGGGACCTCACCGGGGAGCTGTTTTTT,CASNPFERDLTGELFF
.,TRBV7-2,TRBJ2-1,TRBD1,TGTGCCAGCAGCTTAGGAGGGACAGGTAGGCTAGTAGGGCAGTTCTTC,CASSLGGTGRLVGQFF
.,TRBV6-5,TRBJ1-5,TRBD1,TGTGCCAGCAGTTTACAGGGGGGAGATCAGCCCCAGCATTTT,CASSLQGGDQPQHF
.,TRBV19,TRBJ2-5,.,TGTGCCAGTAGTAGTCAGCTGTACCAAGAGACCCAGTACTTC,CASSSQLYQETQYF
.,TRBV7-9,TRBJ1-2,.,TGTGCCAGCAGCTTAGGGGCCGCATATGGCTACACCTTC,CASSLGAAYGYTF
.,TRBV5-1,TRBJ2-7,.,TGCGCCAGCAGGTTCTTGGGGGCCGGAGACTACGAGCAGTACTTC,CASRFLGAGDYEQYF
.,TRBV5-1,TRBJ1-1,.,TGCGCCAGCAGCTTATTAAACACTGAAGCTTTCTTT,CASSLLNTEAFF
.,TRBV5-1,TRBJ1-5,.,TGCGCCAGCAGCTTGTCCGGAGTTAGCAATCAGCCCCAGCATTTT,CASSLSGVSNQPQHF
.,TRBV15,TRBJ2-3,.,TGTGCCACCAGCAGAGGACAGGGCACAGATACGCAGTATTTT,CATSRGQGTDTQYF
.,TRBV6-6,TRBJ2-7,TRBD2,TGTGCCAGCTCCAGAGAAGCGGGATCCTACGAGCAGTACTTC,CASSREAGSYEQYF
.,TRBV2,TRBJ2-2,.,TGTGCCAGCAGTGATCGGTCGGGCGGCGGGGAGCTGTTTTTT,CASSDRSGGGELFF
.,TRBV6-6,TRBJ2-2,.,TGTGCCAGCAGTTTCCCGGAGCGTCGGAGGGAGCTGTTTTTT,CASSFPERRRELFF
once,TRBV6-4,TRBJ2-3,.,TGTGCCAGCTCCCGTTCGACAGGCATCACAGATACGCAGTATTTT,CASSRSTGITDTQYF
.,TRBV7-9,TRBJ2-1,TRBD1,TGTGCCAGCAGGTACCAACAGGGGAATGAGCAGTTCTTC,CASRYQQGNEQFF
.,TRBV6-1,TRBJ2-7,.,TGTGCCAGCCAACTAACCGGGCCTACCTACGAGCAGTACTTC,CASQLTGPTYEQYF
.,TRBV19,TRBJ2-1,TRBD1,TGTGCCACTACAAAACGGACAGGGAACAATGAGCAGTTCTTC,CATTKRTGNNEQFF
.,TRBV5-1,TRBJ2-7,.,TGCGCCAGCAGCTTGGATAGGCAGCTAAGCTCCTACGAGCAGTACTTC,CASSLDRQLSSYEQYF
.,TRBV9,TRBJ2-3,TRBD1,TGTGCCAGCAGCGTACGGGACAGGGCCAGCACAGATACGCAGTATTTT,CASSVRDRASTDTQYF
.,TRBV11-2,TRBJ2-2,.,TGTGCCAGCAGCTCGACCCACCCCCCCGGGGAGCTGTTTTTT,CASSSTHPPGELFF
.,TRBV7-3,TRBJ1-1,.,TGTGCCAGCAGCCCCTCCGGGGGCACTGAAGCTTTCTTT,CASSPSGGTEAFF
.,TRBV29-1,TRBJ1-2,TRBD1,TGCAGCGTTGGGAACACAGGGGGCGATGGCTACACCTTC,CSVGNTGGDGYTF
.,TRBV28,TRBJ2-6,.,TGTGCCAGCAGGGGGGGCTCTGGGGCCAACGTCCTGACTTTC,CASRGGSGANVLTF
.,TRBV5-1,TRBJ2-2,.,TGCGCCAGCAGCTTGGAGGGTCCGACGGAGCTGTTTTTT,CASSLEGPTELFF
few,TRBV29-1,TRBJ1-1,.,TGCAGCGTTGAAGTACCGGGTAGGGTCACTGAAGCTTTCTTT,CSVEVPGRVTEAFF
.,TRBV6-1,TRBJ2-7,.,TGTGCCAGCAGTGAACGAACAGCCCTCTCCTACGAGCAGTACTTC,CASSERTALSYEQYF
.,TRBV5-1,TRBJ2-7,TRBD1,TGCGCCAGCAGCCCCCCTGGACAGGGAGACTACGAGCAGTACTTC,CASSPPGQGDYEQYF
.,TRBV5-1,TRBJ1-1,TRBD1,TGCGCCAGCAGCAGGACCGGGACAGAGAACACTGAAGCTTTCTTT,CASSRTGTENTEAFF
once,TRBV6-1,TRBJ2-1,TRBD2,TGTGCCAGCAGTGGGACTAGCGGGAGGAGTGATGAGCAGTTCTTC,CASSGTSGRSDEQFF
.,TRBV2,TRBJ2-3,.,TGTGCCAGCAGTTTACTGGACAGTTCCACGCAGTATTTT,CASSLLDSSTQYF
.,TRBV1,TRBJ1-5,.,TGCACCAGCAGCCAGGGTTACCAGCGACTTAGCAATCAGCCCCAGCATTTT,CTSSQGYQRLSNQPQHF
.,TRBV19,TRBJ2-1,TRBD2,TGTGCCAGTAGATGGGATAGCGGGACGGGGACTGAGCAGTTCTTC,CASRWDSGTGTEQFF